This TCR beta chain was sequenced for a study of Ad26.COV2.S vaccination and SARS-CoV-2 variants. The overall study: Once, or twice with 56 days between doses, Ad26.COV2.S was given intramuscularly. Broader study findings: Comparable non-spike TCR breadth was observed in vaccine and placebo recipients.

Sequenced by immunoSEQ multiplex PCR; TCRdb stores in-frame clones only, minus some. This table has 410,000 or so clones, 80% to 95% appearing once. Comment on this clone: Its cognate antigen is unknown.

Treatment given: some 19 received Ad26.COV2.S at low or high dose, single or two shots; several received placebo; per-sample allocation not given. Sampling happened 63 days after the first vaccine or placebo injection. The germline CDR1 and CDR2 sequences are MDHEN and SYDVKM. The CDR3 totals 15 residues. Trimming removed 3 bases at V and 2 bases at J, with 13 bases between. This specimen consisted of peripheral blood, obtained in a trial of Ad26.COV2.S vaccine versus placebo. This clonotype was sampled from a person aged 18 to 65 who received the Ad26.COV2.S COVID-19 vaccine or a placebo. The V gene is TRBV28, the J gene TRBJ1-2; possibly TRBD1 for D (5 bases). CDR3: CASSFLAGGNYGYTF. The DNA for the CDR3 is TGTGCCAGCAGTTTTTTAGCGGGGGGGAACTATGGCTACACCTTC.